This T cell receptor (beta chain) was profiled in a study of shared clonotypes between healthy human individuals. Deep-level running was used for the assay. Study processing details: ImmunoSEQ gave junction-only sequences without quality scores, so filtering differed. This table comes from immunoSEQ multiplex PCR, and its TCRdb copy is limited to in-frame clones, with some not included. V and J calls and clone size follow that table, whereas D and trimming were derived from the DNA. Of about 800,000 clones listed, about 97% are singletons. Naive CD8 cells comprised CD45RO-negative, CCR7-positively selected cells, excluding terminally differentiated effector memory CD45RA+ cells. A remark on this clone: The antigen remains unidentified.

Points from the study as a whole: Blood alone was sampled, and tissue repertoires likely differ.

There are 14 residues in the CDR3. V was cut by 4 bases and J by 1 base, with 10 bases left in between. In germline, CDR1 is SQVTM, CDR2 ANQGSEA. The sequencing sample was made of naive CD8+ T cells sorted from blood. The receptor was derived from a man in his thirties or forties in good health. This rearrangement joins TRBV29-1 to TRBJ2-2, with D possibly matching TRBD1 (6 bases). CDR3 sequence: CSVGVQGNTGELFF. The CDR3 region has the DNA TGCAGCGTTGGTGTACAGGGGAACACCGGGGAGCTGTTTTTT.